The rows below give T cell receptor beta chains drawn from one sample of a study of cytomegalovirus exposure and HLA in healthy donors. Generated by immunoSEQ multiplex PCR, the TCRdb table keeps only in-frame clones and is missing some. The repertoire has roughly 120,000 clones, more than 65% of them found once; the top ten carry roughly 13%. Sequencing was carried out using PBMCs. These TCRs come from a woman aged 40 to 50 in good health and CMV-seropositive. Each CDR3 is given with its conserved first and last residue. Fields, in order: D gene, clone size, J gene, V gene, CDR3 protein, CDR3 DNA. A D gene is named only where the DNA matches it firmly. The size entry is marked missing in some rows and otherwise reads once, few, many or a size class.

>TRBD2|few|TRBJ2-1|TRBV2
CASSGGSSYNEQFF
TGTGCCAGCAGCGGGGGGAGCTCCTACAATGAGCAGTTCTTC
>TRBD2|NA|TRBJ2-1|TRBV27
CASSLLVAGGNEQFF
TGTGCCAGCAGTTTATTGGTAGCGGGAGGGAATGAGCAGTTCTTC
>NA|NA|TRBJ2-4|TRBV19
CASSRGPGNIQYF
TGTGCCAGTAGTAGGGGGCCCGGAAACATTCAGTACTTC
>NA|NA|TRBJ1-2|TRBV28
CASSSPRVDVSRRGYTF
TGTGCCAGCAGTTCCCCTCGCGTCGATGTCTCCCGTCGGGGCTACACCTTC
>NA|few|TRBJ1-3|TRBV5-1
CASSLRRLQSSGNTIYF
TGCGCCAGCAGCTTGCGACGTTTACAGAGCTCTGGAAACACCATATATTTT
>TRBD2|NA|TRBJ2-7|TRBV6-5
CASRASGYEQYF
TGTGCCAGCAGGGCTAGCGGATACGAGCAGTACTTC
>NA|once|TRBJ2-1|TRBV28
CASSSRRKYNEQFF
TGTGCCAGCAGTTCTAGACGGAAATACAATGAGCAGTTCTTC
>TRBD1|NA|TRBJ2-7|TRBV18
CASSPLGQGAREQYF
TGTGCCAGCTCACCACTGGGACAGGGGGCCCGCGAGCAGTACTTC
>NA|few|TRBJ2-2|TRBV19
CASTRRANTGELFF
TGTGCCAGTACTCGTCGAGCGAACACCGGGGAGCTGTTTTTT
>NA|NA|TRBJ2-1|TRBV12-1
CASSHITPSGRDEQFF
TGTGCCAGCAGCCACATTACGCCCAGCGGGAGGGATGAGCAGTTCTTC
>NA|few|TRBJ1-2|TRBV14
CASSRSRGDGYTF
TGTGCCAGCAGCCGGTCCAGGGGCGATGGCTACACCTTC
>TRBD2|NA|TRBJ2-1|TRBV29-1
CSVEWGLALPEQFF
TGCAGCGTTGAATGGGGACTAGCTTTGCCGGAGCAGTTCTTC
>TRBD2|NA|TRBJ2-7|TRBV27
CASSVGSGREEQYF
TGTGCCAGCAGTGTAGGTAGCGGGAGGGAGGAGCAGTACTTC
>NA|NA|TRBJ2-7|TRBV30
CAWSDPRRVIYEQYF
TGTGCCTGGAGTGATCCCCGCAGGGTGATCTACGAGCAGTACTTC
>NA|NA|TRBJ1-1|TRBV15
CATSRAQGNTEAFF
TGTGCCACCAGCAGAGCCCAGGGGAACACTGAAGCTTTCTTT
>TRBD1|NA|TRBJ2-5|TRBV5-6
CASSWGTGWYQETQYF
TGTGCCAGCAGCTGGGGGACAGGGTGGTACCAAGAGACCCAGTACTTC
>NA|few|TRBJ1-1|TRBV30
CAWSVHPGMNTEAFF
TGTGCCTGGAGTGTACATCCAGGGATGAACACTGAAGCTTTCTTT
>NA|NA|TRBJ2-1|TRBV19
CASSIGGPYNEQFF
TGTGCCAGTAGTATCGGAGGACCTTACAATGAGCAGTTCTTC
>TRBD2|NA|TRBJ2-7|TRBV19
CASSPLAGGTYEQYF
TGTGCCAGTAGTCCACTAGCGGGAGGGACCTACGAGCAGTACTTC
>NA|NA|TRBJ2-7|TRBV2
CASSGFRVYEQYF
TGTGCCAGCAGCGGCTTCCGGGTTTACGAGCAGTACTTC
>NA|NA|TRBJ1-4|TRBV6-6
CASSFQNSPKLFF
TGTGCCAGCAGTTTCCAGAATTCGCCGAAACTGTTTTTT
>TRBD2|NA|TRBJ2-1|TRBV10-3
CAISEGGVYEQFF
TGTGCCATCAGTGAGGGGGGGGTTTACGAGCAGTTCTTC
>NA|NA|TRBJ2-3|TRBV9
CASSVGTHLAGFADTQYF
TGTGCCAGCAGCGTCGGGACACACCTAGCAGGATTTGCAGATACGCAGTATTTT
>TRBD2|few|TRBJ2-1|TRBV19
CASSIREGKDNEQFF
TGTGCCAGTAGTATTCGGGAGGGGAAGGACAATGAGCAGTTCTTC
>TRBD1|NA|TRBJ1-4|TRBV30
CAWSRGQGRSNEKLFF
TGTGCCTGGAGTCGGGGACAGGGAAGGTCTAATGAAAAACTGTTTTTT
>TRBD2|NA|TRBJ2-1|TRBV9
CASSVEGGSSYNEQFF
TGTGCCAGCAGCGTAGAGGGCGGGAGCTCCTACAATGAGCAGTTCTTC
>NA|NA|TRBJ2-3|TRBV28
CASSFPGVSDTQYF
TGTGCCAGCAGTTTTCCAGGGGTTTCGGATACGCAGTATTTT
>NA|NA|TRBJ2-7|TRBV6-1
CASSELGAGRSYEQYF
TGTGCCAGCAGTGAATTAGGGGCGGGACGATCCTACGAGCAGTACTTC
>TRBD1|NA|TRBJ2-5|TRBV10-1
CASSGDRGVQETQYF
TGCGCCAGCAGTGGAGACAGGGGAGTCCAAGAGACCCAGTACTTC
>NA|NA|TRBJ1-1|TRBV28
CASSPPGGPAVNTEAFF
TGTGCCAGCAGTCCCCCCGGGGGGCCCGCGGTGAACACTGAAGCTTTCTTT
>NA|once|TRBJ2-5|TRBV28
CASSPTKGSRGETQYF
TGTGCCAGCAGTCCGACCAAAGGCTCCAGGGGAGAGACCCAGTACTTC
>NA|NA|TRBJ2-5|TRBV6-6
CASTLTGETQYF
TGTGCCAGCACCTTAACCGGGGAGACCCAGTACTTC
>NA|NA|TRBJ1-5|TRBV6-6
CASSYTGDGQPQHF
TGTGCCAGCAGTTACACGGGGGATGGCCAGCCCCAGCATTTT
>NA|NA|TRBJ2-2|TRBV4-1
CASSQRRDRGELFF
TGCGCCAGCAGCCAACGGCGGGATAGAGGGGAGCTGTTTTTT
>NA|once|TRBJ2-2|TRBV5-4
CASSFRGNTGELFF
TGTGCCAGCAGCTTCAGGGGGAACACCGGGGAGCTGTTTTTT
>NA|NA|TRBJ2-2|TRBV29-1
CSVAGDGELFF
TGCAGCGTTGCGGGGGACGGGGAGCTGTTTTTT
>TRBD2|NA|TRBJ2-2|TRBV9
CASSVSGMGTGELFF
TGTGCCAGCAGCGTTAGCGGGATGGGAACCGGGGAGCTGTTTTTT
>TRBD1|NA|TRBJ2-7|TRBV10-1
CASIEWTLLRDRGDF
TGCGCCAGCATCGAGTGGACCCTCCTCCGGGACAGGGGGGACTTC
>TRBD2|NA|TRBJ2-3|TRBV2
CASSPPSGTGTDTQYF
TGTGCCAGCAGTCCGCCTAGCGGGACTGGCACAGATACGCAGTATTTT
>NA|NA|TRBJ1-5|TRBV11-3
CASTHLPGQQLYSNQPQHF
TGTGCCAGCACACACCTGCCGGGACAACAGCTTTATAGCAATCAGCCCCAGCATTTT
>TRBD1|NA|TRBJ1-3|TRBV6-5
CASSLRDRAGNTIYF
TGTGCCAGCAGCCTCCGGGACAGGGCTGGAAACACCATATATTTT
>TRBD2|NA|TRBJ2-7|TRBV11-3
CASSLLAGTSYEQYF
TGTGCCAGCAGCTTGCTAGCGGGTACCTCCTACGAGCAGTACTTC
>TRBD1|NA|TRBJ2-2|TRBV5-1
CAGSGGASGELFF
TGCGCCGGATCAGGGGGCGCGAGCGGGGAGCTGTTTTTT
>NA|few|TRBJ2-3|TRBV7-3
CASSELSDTQYF
TGTGCCAGCAGCGAACTATCCGATACGCAGTATTTT
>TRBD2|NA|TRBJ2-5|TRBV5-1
CASTLAGQETQYF
TGCGCCAGTACACTAGCGGGACAAGAGACCCAGTACTTC
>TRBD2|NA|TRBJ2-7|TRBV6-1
CASSDVLSAGVSGRAYEQYF
TGTGCCAGCAGTGATGTCCTATCGGCAGGGGTAAGCGGGAGGGCCTACGAGCAGTACTTC
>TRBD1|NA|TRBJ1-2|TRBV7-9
CASTQTGGANGYTF
TGTGCCAGCACTCAAACAGGGGGCGCAAATGGCTACACCTTC
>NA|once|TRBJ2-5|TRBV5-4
CASSSGTTGETQYF
TGTGCCAGCAGCTCCGGGACCACGGGAGAGACCCAATACTTC
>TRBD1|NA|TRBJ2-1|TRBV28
CASSFKDRGPLYNEQFF
TGTGCCAGCAGTTTTAAGGACAGGGGGCCACTTTACAATGAGCAGTTCTTC
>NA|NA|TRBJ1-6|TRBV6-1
CASSGVGVVLHF
TGTGCCAGCAGTGGGGTCGGGGTAGTACTCCACTTT
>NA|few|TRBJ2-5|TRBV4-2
CASSPPRVGGGRQETQYF
TGTGCCAGCAGCCCACCCCGAGTTGGAGGGGGCCGACAAGAGACCCAGTACTTC
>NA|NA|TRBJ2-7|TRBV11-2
CASSPRLPSGLMYEQYF
TGTGCCAGCAGCCCCAGACTGCCATCAGGGTTGATGTACGAGCAGTACTTC
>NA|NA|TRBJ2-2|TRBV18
CASSPRETGELFF
TGTGCCAGCTCACCGAGGGAAACCGGGGAGCTGTTTTTT